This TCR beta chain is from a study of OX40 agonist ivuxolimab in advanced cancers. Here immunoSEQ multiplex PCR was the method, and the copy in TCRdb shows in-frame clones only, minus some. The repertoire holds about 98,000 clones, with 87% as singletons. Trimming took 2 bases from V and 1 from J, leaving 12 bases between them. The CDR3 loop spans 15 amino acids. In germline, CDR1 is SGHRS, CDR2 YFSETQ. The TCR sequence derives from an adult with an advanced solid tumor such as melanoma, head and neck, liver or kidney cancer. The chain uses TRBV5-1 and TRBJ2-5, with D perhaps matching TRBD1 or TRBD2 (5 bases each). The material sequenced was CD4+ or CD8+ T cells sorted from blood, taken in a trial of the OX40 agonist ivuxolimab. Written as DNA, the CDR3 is TGCGCCAGCAGCTTTAGTGGGGGTCGCCAAGAGACCCAGTACTTC. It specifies CASSFSGGRQETQYF.